A single sample gave rise to the 17 T cell receptor beta chains below, sequenced in a study of T cells after yellow fever vaccination. Using its own MiXCR run on the 5' RACE reads, TCRdb lists one record per CDR3 protein. The data show hundreds of thousands of distinct CDR3 sequences, with roughly 12% seen just once and more than 12% held by the top ten. The sample was PBMCs, taken on the day of the yellow fever booster vaccination. These receptors all come from a man aged 25 to 45 who received the YFV17D yellow fever vaccine.

This clonotype was observed a few times. This chain connects TRBV28 to TRBJ2-1; TRBD1 matches 11 bases. V was pared by 5 bases and J by 7 bases, with 7 bases of the junction left unmatched. The CDR3 is made up of 15 amino acids. Germline-derived CDR1 and CDR2 are MDHEN and SYDVKM. CDR3 coding DNA: TGTGCCAGCAGTGGCGGACAGGGGGCGCGAAATGAGCAGTTCTTC. Its translation: CASSGGQGARNEQFF. The full variable domain, with the rest looked up from reference TRBV28 and TRBJ2-1, is DVKVTQSSRYLVKRTGEKVFLECVQDMDHENMFWYRQDPGLGLRLIYFSYDVKMKEKGDIPEGYSVSREKKERFSLILESASTNQTSMYLCASSGGQGARNEQFFGPGTRLTVL.

This chain joins TRBV27 and TRBJ1-1; D is uncertain. CDR3 size: 17 residues. Germline V gene sequence: CDR1 MNHEY, CDR2 SMNVEV (reference sequence). Trimming left V 8 bases short and J 3 bases short, with 25 bases between. CDR3 sequence: CASWPSRGVKRDTEAFF. CDR3 bases: TGTGCCAGCTGGCCCAGCCGGGGAGTAAAACGGGACACTGAAGCTTTCTTT.

The chain is built from TRBV4-3 and TRBJ1-2; 8 bases line up with TRBD1. Per germline, CDR1 LGHNA and CDR2 YSLEER. This CDR3 has 14 residues. The V and J ends lost 0 bases and 8 bases, in that order; junction bases with no gene match: 5. The CDR3 reads CASSQDQGATGYTF. The CDR3 DNA reads TGCGCCAGCAGCCAAGACCAGGGGGCGACGGGCTACACCTTC.

The chain recombines TRBV7-2 with TRBJ2-2, with 10 bases matching TRBD2. Trimming took 2 bases from V and 2 from J; bases not matched to a gene: 2. Germline V gene data show CDR1 as SGHTA and CDR2 as FQGNSA. This CDR3 is 16 amino acids long. CDR3 protein: CASSLTSGVNTGELFF. CDR3 DNA: TGTGCCAGCAGCTTAACTAGCGGGGTTAACACCGGGGAGCTGTTTTTT.

Only a few counts were recorded for this clonotype. V usage is TRBV15 and J usage is TRBJ1-5; tentatively, D is TRBD1 (5 bases). The V and J ends lost 0 bases and 7 bases respectively, with 13 bases between them. CDR1 is LNHNV, CDR2 YYDKDF, per germline (reference sequence). The CDR3 runs 15 residues. Here the CDR3 DNA reads TGTGCCACCAGCAGAGATGAAGGGGTACGACAGCCCCAGCATTTT. It codes for CATSRDEGVRQPQHF.

The rearrangement joins TRBV5-1 to TRBJ2-5; D is unclear. The germline V and J ends were trimmed by 0 bases and 5 bases, with 11 bases remaining between them. This CDR3 contains 14 residues. Germline V gene sequence: CDR1 SGHRS, CDR2 YFSETQ. The CDR3 sequence is CASSLAPLGETQYF. The CDR3 nucleotides read TGCGCCAGCAGCTTGGCGCCCCTGGGGGAGACCCAGTACTTC.

J is TRBJ2-3 and V is TRBV20-1; TRBD1 agrees at 8 bases. This CDR3 is built from 14 residues. Germline V gene sequence: CDR1 DFQATT, CDR2 SNEGSKA (reference sequence). The V gene end was trimmed by 6 bases and the J gene end by 1 base; junction bases not matched to a gene: 6. The chain's CDR3 is CSAPTGAGTDTQYF. The CDR3 DNA reads as TGCAGTGCCCCGACAGGGGCGGGCACAGATACGCAGTATTTT.

The chain has TRBV28 and TRBJ2-2; possibly TRBD2 for D (5 bases). This CDR3 has 15 residues. Trimming left V 4 bases short and J 7 bases short, with 16 bases between. The germline V gene has CDR1 MDHEN and CDR2 SYDVKM. In DNA form, the CDR3 reads TGTGCCAGCAGTTGGCGGCGGAACCGGGGCGGGGAGCTGTTTTTT. Translated: CASSWRRNRGGELFF.

The J gene is TRBJ2-7, the V gene TRBV5-4; TRBD2 matches 11 bases. This CDR3 has 14 residues. CDR1 and CDR2 from the germline V gene are SGHNT and YYREEE (reference sequence). The trim removed 4 bases at V and 5 bases at J, leaving 5 bases unmatched. The CDR3 here is CASSPGTSGNEQYF. CDR3 coding DNA: TGTGCCAGCAGCCCCGGGACTAGCGGAAACGAGCAGTACTTC.

Only a few counts were recorded for this clonotype. The rearrangement joins TRBV12-3 or TRBV12-4 to TRBJ1-4; 9 nucleotides line up with TRBD1. Germline trimming cut 3 bases from V and 4 bases from J; bases unmatched to any gene: 3. CDR3 length: 15 residues. The CDR3: CASSFAGQGNEKLFF. CDR3 bases: TGTGCCAGCAGTTTTGCGGGACAGGGTAATGAAAAACTGTTTTTT.

This clonotype was picked up many times. The chain uses TRBV5-1 and TRBJ2-3; D uncertain. V lost 3 bases and J lost 4, with 18 bases in between. The CDR3 extends over 16 amino acids. The germline V gene has CDR1 SGHRS and CDR2 YFSETQ. CDR3 DNA sequence: TGCGCCAGCAGCTCCGATAGGCTGGGTTCCCCAGATACGCAGTATTTT. Translated: CASSSDRLGSPDTQYF.

This clonotype has a handful of counts. The chain has TRBV20-1 and TRBJ1-2; unclear D gene. The germline CDR1 and CDR2 sequences are DFQATT and SNEGSKA (reference sequence). Trimming stripped 2 bases from V and 3 bases from J, with 10 bases between. The CDR3 runs to 13 residues. CDR3 in DNA: TGCAGTGCTAGAATGGGTTTCGACTATGGCTACACCTTC. It codes for CSARMGFDYGYTF.

A few counts support this clonotype. The genes are TRBV3-1 and TRBJ2-7; the D gene is possibly TRBD2 (5 bases). V gave up 1 base and J gave up 2 bases, with 21 bases separating them. The CDR3 loop spans 18 amino acids. Germline CDR1 LGHDT, CDR2 YNNKEL (reference sequence). The CDR3 is CASSQGFGSDYSPYEQYF. The CDR3 DNA reads TGTGCCAGCAGCCAAGGCTTTGGGTCCGACTATTCCCCCTACGAGCAGTACTTC.

The chain recombines TRBV4-1 with TRBJ1-1, with TRBD1 matching 7 bases. Per the germline V gene, CDR1 is MGHRA and CDR2 is YSYEKL. V shed 0 bases and J 1 base; nucleotides not matched to a gene: 11. The CDR3 loop spans 18 amino acids. The CDR3 DNA follows: TGCGCCAGCAGCCAAGAGGGCAGGGGGTTTTTCGGGAACACTGAAGCTTTCTTT. It translates to CASSQEGRGFFGNTEAFF.

The chain joins TRBV6-2 or TRBV6-3 to TRBJ2-1, with D possibly called TRBD1 or TRBD2 (5 bases each). The CDR3 loop spans 16 amino acids. Germline CDR1 is MNHEY and CDR2 is SVGEGT. Deletions cut 5 bases from V and 1 base from J, with 15 bases between. The DNA for the CDR3 is TGTGCCAGCAGTCGCCCCGGGACCAAGTCCTACAATGAGCAGTTCTTC. Residues: CASSRPGTKSYNEQFF.

This clonotype has just a few counts. The gene calls are TRBV7-2 and TRBJ2-7; the match to TRBD1 covers 9 bases. CDR1 and CDR2 from the germline V gene are SGHTA and FQGNSA. The ends lost 1 base at V and 4 bases at J; junction bases unmatched: 8. The CDR3 runs to 16 residues. The CDR3 sequence: CASSLVSSDRGYEQYF. CDR3 nucleotide sequence: TGTGCCAGCAGCTTAGTGTCCTCGGACAGGGGATACGAGCAGTACTTC.

The rearrangement uses TRBV15 and TRBJ2-1; TRBD2 aligns across 9 bases. The V gene end was trimmed by 0 bases and the J gene end by 15 bases; junction bases not matched to a gene: 12. CDR1 is LNHNV and CDR2 is YYDKDF in the germline V gene (reference sequence). The CDR3 spans 15 residues. In DNA, the CDR3 is TGTGCCACCAGCAGAGATCGGAGCGCTAGCGGGGAGGTGTTCTTC. It encodes CATSRDRSASGEVFF.